By sample fraction, the clone carrying this T cell receptor (beta chain) is medium-sized. V trimming: 6 bases; J trimming: 7 bases; junction bases outside the gene matches: 11. This CDR3 region has 16 residues. Germline V lookup: CDR1 MNHEY, CDR2 SVGEGT. The data belong to a study of immune reconstitution after stem cell transplant in scleroderma. Using its own MiXCR run on the RT-PCR reads, TCRdb lists one record per CDR3 protein. The table has roughly 4,800 distinct CDR3 sequences, approximately 8.5% seen once. This sample was taken before or after autologous hematopoietic stem cell transplantation (not recorded which). The gene calls are TRBV6-2 or TRBV6-3 and TRBJ2-2; 10 bases are a match to TRBD2. This receptor was obtained from a male donor with systemic sclerosis. The CDR3 spells CASSRTSGTTGGELFF. CDR3 nucleotides: TGTGCCAGCAGCCGCACTAGCGGGACTACCGGCGGGGAGCTGTTTTTT.